The 8 T cell receptor beta chains reported below all come from one sample, sequenced in a study of blood T cell repertoires in COVID-19. Clones were read by immunoSEQ multiplex PCR, and TCRdb kept only the in-frame ones, dropping some. This sample has 150,000 to 200,000 clones, with about three quarters found just once. The sample taken for sequencing was peripheral blood. The receptors derive from a woman aged 80 or older with COVID-19, enrolled during active disease.

This chain links TRBV7-8 with TRBJ1-2; perhaps TRBD1 as D (6 bases). CDR3 length: 16 amino acids. Looked up from germline, CDR1 is SGHVS and CDR2 is FQNEAQ. V lost 4 bases, J lost 8 bases, and 23 bases lay in between. DNA for the CDR3: TGTGCCAGCAGCTCCCAAATCCTCACAGGGATCAGGGGCTACACCTTC. It codes for CASSSQILTGIRGYTF.

The CDR3 nucleotides are TGTGCCAGCATCGAACGGGACAGGGGAACTAATGAAAAACTGTTTTTT. It codes for CASIERDRGTNEKLFF. The V and J genes are TRBV5-8 and TRBJ1-4; 10 bases are shared with TRBD1. After removal of 6 bases from V and 1 base from J, the junction contained 6 bases not matched to a gene. The V gene's germline CDR1 is SGHTS and CDR2 YDEGEE. The CDR3 covers 16 residues.

V and J are TRBV6-5 and TRBJ2-5, with D perhaps TRBD2 (5 bases). Trimming took off 8 bases at V and 5 bases at J, with 12 bases between the two ends. There are 12 residues in the CDR3. CDR1 is MNHEY and CDR2 is SVGAGI in the germline V gene. CDR3: CASGRNGETQYF. The CDR3 DNA sequence: TGTGCCAGCGGGAGAAACGGGGAGACCCAGTACTTC.

This chain links TRBV6-5 with TRBJ2-1; TRBD2 matches at 11 bases. The germline CDR1 and CDR2 sequences are MNHEY and SVGAGI. V trimming: 7 bases; J trimming: 9 bases; junction bases outside the gene matches: 8. This CDR3 contains 14 residues. This chain's CDR3 is CASNPLAGEPEQFF. The DNA for the CDR3 is TGTGCCAGCAACCCACTAGCGGGGGAGCCTGAGCAGTTCTTC.

V usage is TRBV5-8 and J usage is TRBJ2-2; 8 bases agree with TRBD1. Per germline, CDR1 SGHTS and CDR2 YDEGEE. This CDR3 comprises 18 residues. Losses at the gene ends were 0 bases for V and 2 bases for J; bases not matched to a gene: 9. The CDR3: CASSLATGRGPNTGELFF. The CDR3 DNA reads TGTGCCAGCAGCTTGGCCACGGGCAGGGGGCCCAACACCGGGGAGCTGTTTTTT.

This clone was counted once. This chain uses TRBV19 with TRBJ2-2; the match to TRBD2 covers 8 bases. The CDR3 totals 17 residues. Germline V gene data show CDR1 as LNHDA and CDR2 as SQIVND (reference sequence). The junction had 8 bases not matched to a gene; V was cut back by 1 base and J by 4 bases. The CDR3 here is CASSIVWGLGFTGELFF. CDR3 in DNA: TGTGCCAGTAGTATAGTATGGGGACTAGGGTTCACCGGGGAGCTGTTTTTT.

In its sample, this clone was seen a few times. In DNA, the CDR3 is TGTGCCAGCAGTGCACCAGACAGGGTGAACTATGGCTACACCTTC. The encoded protein is CASSAPDRVNYGYTF. V is TRBV6-6 and J is TRBJ1-2, with 7 bases aligning to TRBD1. Germline V gene sequence: CDR1 MNHNY, CDR2 SVGAGI (reference sequence). V lost 5 bases and J lost 2; bases outside the gene matches: 8. This CDR3 is built from 15 residues.

The chain uses TRBV7-9 and TRBJ1-5; maybe TRBD1 (5 bases). The germline gives CDR1 SEHNR, CDR2 FQNEAQ (reference sequence). The CDR3 has 17 residues. Trimming shortened V by 3 bases and J by 3 bases, and 18 bases separated the two germline ends. CDR3 in amino acids: CASSLDTVHESNQPQHF. The CDR3 DNA follows: TGTGCCAGCAGCTTGGACACGGTACATGAATCCAATCAGCCCCAGCATTTT.